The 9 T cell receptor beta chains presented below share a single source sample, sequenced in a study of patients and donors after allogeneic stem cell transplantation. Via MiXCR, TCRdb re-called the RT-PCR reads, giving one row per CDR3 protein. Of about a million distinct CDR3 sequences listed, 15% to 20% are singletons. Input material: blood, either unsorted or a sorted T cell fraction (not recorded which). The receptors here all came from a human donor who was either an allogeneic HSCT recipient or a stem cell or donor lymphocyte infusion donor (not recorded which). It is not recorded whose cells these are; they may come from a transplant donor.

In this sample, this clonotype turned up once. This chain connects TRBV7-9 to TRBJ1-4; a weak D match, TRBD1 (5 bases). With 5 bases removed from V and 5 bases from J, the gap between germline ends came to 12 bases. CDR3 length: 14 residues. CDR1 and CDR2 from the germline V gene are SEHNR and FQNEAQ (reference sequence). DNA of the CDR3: TGTGCCAGCAGCATTGGGACCGCAAATGAAAAACTGTTTTTT. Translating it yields CASSIGTANEKLFF.

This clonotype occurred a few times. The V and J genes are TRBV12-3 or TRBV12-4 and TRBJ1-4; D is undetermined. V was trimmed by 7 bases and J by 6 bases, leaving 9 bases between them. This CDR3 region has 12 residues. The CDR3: CASTNGDEKLFF. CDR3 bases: TGTGCCAGCACTAATGGTGATGAAAAACTGTTTTTT.

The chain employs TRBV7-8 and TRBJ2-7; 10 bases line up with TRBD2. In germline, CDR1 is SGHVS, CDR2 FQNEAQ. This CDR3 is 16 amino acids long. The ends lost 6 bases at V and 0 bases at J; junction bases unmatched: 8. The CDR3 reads CASRVAGGYSSYEQYF. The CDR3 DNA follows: TGTGCCAGCAGAGTAGCGGGGGGTTATAGCTCCTACGAGCAGTACTTC.

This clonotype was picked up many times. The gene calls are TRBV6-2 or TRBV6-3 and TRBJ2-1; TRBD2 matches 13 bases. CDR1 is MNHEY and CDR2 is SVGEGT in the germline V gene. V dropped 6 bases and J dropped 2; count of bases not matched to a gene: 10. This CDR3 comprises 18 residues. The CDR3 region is CASSSLLAGGRTYNEQFF. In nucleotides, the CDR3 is TGTGCCAGCAGCAGCCTACTAGCGGGGGGGCGTACCTACAATGAGCAGTTCTTC.

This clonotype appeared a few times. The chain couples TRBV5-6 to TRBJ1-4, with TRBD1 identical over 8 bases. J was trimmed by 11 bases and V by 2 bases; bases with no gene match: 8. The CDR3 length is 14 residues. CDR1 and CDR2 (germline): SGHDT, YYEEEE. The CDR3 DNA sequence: TGTGCCAGCAGCTTCTTAAGACAGGGGCACAAACTGTTTTTT. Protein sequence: CASSFLRQGHKLFF.

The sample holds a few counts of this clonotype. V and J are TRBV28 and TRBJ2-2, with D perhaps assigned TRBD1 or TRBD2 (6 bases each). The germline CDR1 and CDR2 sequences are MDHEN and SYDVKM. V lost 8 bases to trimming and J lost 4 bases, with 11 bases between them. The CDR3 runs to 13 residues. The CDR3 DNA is TGTGCCAGCCGAGGGGGAGGCACCGGGGAGCTGTTTTTT. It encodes CASRGGGTGELFF.

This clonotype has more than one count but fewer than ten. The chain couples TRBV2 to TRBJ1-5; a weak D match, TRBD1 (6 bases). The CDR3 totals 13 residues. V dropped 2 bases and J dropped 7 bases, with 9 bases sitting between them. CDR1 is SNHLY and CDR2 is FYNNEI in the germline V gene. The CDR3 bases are TGTGCCAGCAGTGAACCCCAGGGGCAGCCCCAGCATTTT. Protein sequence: CASSEPQGQPQHF.

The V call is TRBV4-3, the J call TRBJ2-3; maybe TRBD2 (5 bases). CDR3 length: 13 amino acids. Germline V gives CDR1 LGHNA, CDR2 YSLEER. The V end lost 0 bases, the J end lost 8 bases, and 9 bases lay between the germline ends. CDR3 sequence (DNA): TGCGCCAGCAGCCAAGATCGGGGTAGTACGCAGTATTTT. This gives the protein CASSQDRGSTQYF.

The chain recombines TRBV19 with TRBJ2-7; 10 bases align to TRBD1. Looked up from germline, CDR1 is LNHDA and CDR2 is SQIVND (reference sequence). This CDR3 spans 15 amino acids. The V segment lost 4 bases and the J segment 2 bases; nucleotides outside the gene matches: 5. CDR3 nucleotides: TGTGCCAGTAGTACCACCGGGACAGGGGCCTACGAGCAGTACTTC. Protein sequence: CASSTTGTGAYEQYF. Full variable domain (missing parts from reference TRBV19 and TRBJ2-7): DGGITQSPKYLFRKEGQNVTLSCEQNLNHDAMYWYRQDPGQGLRLIYYSQIVNDFQKGDIAEGYSVSREKKESFPLTVTSAQKNPTAFYLCASSTTGTGAYEQYFGPGTRLTVT.